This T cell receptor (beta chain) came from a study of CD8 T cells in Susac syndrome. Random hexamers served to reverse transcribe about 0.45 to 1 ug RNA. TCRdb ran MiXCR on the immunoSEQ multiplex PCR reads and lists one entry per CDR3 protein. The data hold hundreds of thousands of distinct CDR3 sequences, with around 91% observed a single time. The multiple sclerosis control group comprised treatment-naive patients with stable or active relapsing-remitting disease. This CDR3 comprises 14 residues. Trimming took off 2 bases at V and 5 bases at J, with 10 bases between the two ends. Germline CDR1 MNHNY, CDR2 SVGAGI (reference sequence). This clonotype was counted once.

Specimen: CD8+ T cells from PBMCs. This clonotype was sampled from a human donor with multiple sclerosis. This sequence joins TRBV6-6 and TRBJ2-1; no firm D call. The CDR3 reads CASSYPKVDNEQFF. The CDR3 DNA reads TGTGCCAGCAGTTACCCTAAGGTTGACAATGAGCAGTTCTTC.